This TCR beta chain comes out of a study of monozygotic twins with inflammatory bowel disease. Study-wide findings and caveats: Sharing of clonotypes with others was lower in IBD patients than in healthy twins, and this was especially so with disease activity.

Germline CDR1 SGHTA, CDR2 FQGNSA. This CDR3 contains 15 residues. Each CDR3 protein gets one entry in TCRdb, which reprocessed the 5' RACE reads and gives no DNA. The sample table sets out 300,000 to 350,000 distinct CDR3 sequences. Points on this clonotype: Antigen unknown.

The chain has TRBV7-2 and TRBJ1-4; with no DNA, the TCRdb D assignment of TRBD1 cannot be verified. This receptor was obtained from a human donor with ulcerative colitis or Crohn's disease, or a healthy co-twin of an affected twin (not recorded which). The material sequenced was blood. The CDR3 loop reads CASSFSGGDGEKLFF.